What follows is one T cell receptor (beta chain) and its context. This record comes from a study of blood T cells in healthy people across ages. Study-level information: The capture of about one barcoded beta molecule per two T cells was achieved by template switching.

Trimming at V came to 6 bases and at J to 1 base, leaving 5 bases not matched to a gene. The CDR3 contains 15 residues. Germline CDR1 and CDR2: MNHEY and SVGEGT. A second PCR of about 7 to 12 cycles used a sample-barcoded 5' primer and a J-beta primer mix. Each cDNA molecule received a tag from a template-switch adaptor that had 12 random nucleotides. TCRdb re-analysed the 5' RACE reads in MiXCR, keeping a single row per CDR3 protein. Counted here are 1.5 million to 2 million distinct CDR3 sequences, roughly 50% occurring once; the ten biggest clones make up over 2%. Sequenced: blood. This receptor was identified in a woman between 35 and 50 years old in good health. V gene TRBV6-2 or TRBV6-3 combines with J gene TRBJ2-3; 9 bases agree with TRBD2. The CDR3 spells CASRWTSDRTDTQYF. The DNA of the CDR3 is TGTGCCAGCAGATGGACTAGCGATCGCACAGATACGCAGTATTTT.